The 12 T cell receptor beta chains below were found in one sample sequenced in a study of shared clonotypes between healthy human individuals. The data were produced by immunoSEQ multiplex PCR, yet TCRdb's version contains in-frame clones alone and is incomplete. This table has 550,000 to 850,000 clones, roughly two thirds appearing once. Sequenced input: memory CD4+ T cells sorted from blood. As for subset: CD45RA-negative fraction. These receptor sequences come from a woman aged 25 to 39 in good health.

This chain connects TRBV7-9 to TRBJ1-2, with 7 bases aligning to TRBD1. The CDR3 contains 12 residues. V lost 5 bases to trimming and J lost 8 bases; unmatched junction nucleotides: 5. Germline CDR1 SEHNR, CDR2 FQNEAQ (reference sequence). CDR3 sequence (DNA): TGTGCCAGCAGCCAAACAGGGGACGGCTACACCTTC. It codes for CASSQTGDGYTF.

This CDR3 is CASSPDRYNQPQHF. Written as DNA, the CDR3 is TGTGCCAGCTCACCGGACAGGTACAATCAGCCCCAGCATTTT. The V call is TRBV18, the J call TRBJ1-5, with 7 bases fitting TRBD1. J gave up 3 bases and V 3 bases, and 2 bases lay outside the gene matches. Germline V gene data show CDR1 as KGHSH and CDR2 as LQKENI. This CDR3 region has 14 residues.

The CDR3 DNA is TGTGCCAGCAGTTTGTACGGGACGTATGTCAGATACGAGCAGTACTTC. This encodes CASSLYGTYVRYEQYF. This rearrangement joins TRBV28 to TRBJ2-7; perhaps D is TRBD1 or TRBD2 (5 bases each). Germline CDR1 MDHEN, CDR2 SYDVKM. Deletions cut 3 bases from V and 4 bases from J, with 19 bases between. CDR3 length equals 16 residues.

The chain is built from TRBV7-2 and TRBJ1-2; TRBD1 matches 9 bases. Germline CDR1 is SGHTA and CDR2 is FQGNSA. V shed 5 bases and J 5 bases; nucleotides not matched to a gene: 9. The CDR3 is made up of 15 amino acids. CDR3 residues: CASSPPRQGGYGYTF. DNA of the CDR3: TGTGCCAGCAGCCCGCCTCGACAGGGGGGATATGGCTACACCTTC.

The chain links TRBV15 to TRBJ2-7, with D tentatively TRBD2 (6 bases). CDR1 is LNHNV, CDR2 YYDKDF, per germline (reference sequence). This CDR3 region has 15 residues. V dropped 1 base and J dropped 1 base, with 11 bases sitting between them. The CDR3 DNA follows: TGTGCCACCAGCAGAGGTGCTAGCGCTTCCTACGAGCAGTACTTC. Translating gives CATSRGASASYEQYF.

To note about this clone: Other nucleotide sequences from this sample produce the same CDR3. This rearrangement joins TRBV5-4 to TRBJ2-7; TRBD2 agrees at 13 bases. The CDR3 contains 15 residues. The germline CDR1 and CDR2 sequences are SGHNT and YYREEE (reference sequence). V shed 3 bases, J shed 2 bases, and the junction held 2 bases outside the gene matches. CDR3 DNA: TGTGCCAGCAGCTCGGGACTAGCGGGAACCTACGAGCAGTACTTC. Amino acids: CASSSGLAGTYEQYF.

The V gene is TRBV5-4, the J gene TRBJ2-7; no firm D call. Germline V lookup: CDR1 SGHNT, CDR2 YYREEE (reference sequence). Deletions cut 3 bases from V and 2 bases from J, with 12 bases between. The CDR3 extends over 14 amino acids. This chain's CDR3 is CASSSTITPYEQYF. Here the CDR3 DNA reads TGTGCCAGCAGCTCAACCATAACGCCCTACGAGCAGTACTTC. The full variable domain, with the rest looked up from reference TRBV5-4 and TRBJ2-7, is ETGVTQSPTHLIKTRGQQVTLRCSSQSGHNTVSWYQQALGQGPQFIFQYYREEENGRGNFPPRFSGLQFPNYSSELNVNALELDDSALYLCASSSTITPYEQYFGPGTRLTVT.

V is TRBV7-2 and J is TRBJ2-5; weak D call: TRBD2 (6 bases). The DNA end is more similar to TRBJ2-7, so the J call may be wrong. In germline, CDR1 is SGHTA, CDR2 FQGNSA. The length of the CDR3 is 15 residues. This CDR3 is CASSLGGERSYEQYF. The DNA of the CDR3 is TGTGCCAGCAGCTTAGGGGGGGAACGTTCCTACGAGCAGTACTTC.

The genes are TRBV19 and TRBJ2-3; D could derive from TRBD1 or TRBD2 (5 bases each). This CDR3 has 13 residues. Germline V gives CDR1 LNHDA, CDR2 SQIVND (reference sequence). V lost 0 bases, J lost 5 bases, and 6 bases lay in between. The CDR3 region has the DNA TGTGCCAGTAGTATAGATGGGGGAGATACGCAGTATTTT. Its protein product is CASSIDGGDTQYF.

The J gene is TRBJ1-5, the V gene TRBV6-6, with TRBD1 matching 7 bases. The V gene end was trimmed by 6 bases and the J gene end by 0 bases; junction bases not matched to a gene: 2. Germline-derived CDR1 and CDR2 are MNHNY and SVGAGI (reference sequence). This CDR3 has 14 residues. CDR3 loop: CASRGTVSNQPQHF. CDR3 nucleotides: TGTGCCAGCAGGGGGACAGTTAGCAATCAGCCCCAGCATTTT.

The V call is TRBV28, the J call TRBJ2-2, with D tentatively TRBD2 (6 bases). Germline lookup yields CDR1 MDHEN and CDR2 SYDVKM. V was trimmed by 4 bases and J by 4 bases, leaving 16 bases between them. This CDR3 spans 16 amino acids. The CDR3 bases are TGTGCCAGCAGTTCTCCTAGCGAACGAGGCACCGGGGAGCTGTTTTTT. Encoded protein: CASSSPSERGTGELFF.

This clone was seen only a few times. The V and J genes are TRBV30 and TRBJ1-5, with D perhaps matching TRBD1 (5 bases). CDR1 and CDR2 from the germline V gene are GTSNPN and SVGIG (reference sequence). Between the trimmed V and J ends, which lost 5 bases and 3 bases, there was a span of 11 bases. The CDR3 has 13 residues. This chain's CDR3 is CAWGNRNNQPQHF. As DNA, the CDR3 is TGTGCCTGGGGTAACAGGAACAATCAGCCCCAGCATTTT.